This T cell receptor (beta chain) comes out of a study of T-cell reconstitution after alpha-beta-depleted transplantation in children. Preparation of the TCRbeta library used unique molecular identifiers. MiXCR, run by TCRdb on the PCR reads, gives a single entry per CDR3 protein. The table records some 490,000 distinct CDR3 sequences, under 15% of them present only once. There are 16 residues in the CDR3. V shed 0 bases, J shed 2 bases, and the junction held 5 bases outside the gene matches. The germline gives CDR1 LNHNV, CDR2 YYDKDF (reference sequence). This material consisted of PBMCs from the stem cell graft donor, taken from the stem cell graft. V is TRBV15 and J is TRBJ2-3; TRBD2 agrees at 7 bases. This receptor was identified in a human donor who donated a stem cell graft to a child with combined immunodeficiency. The CDR3 DNA sequence: TGTGCCACCAGCAGAGAGGCTAGCGGAGTCACAGATACGCAGTATTTT. Protein sequence: CATSREASGVTDTQYF. Looking up the rest from reference TRBV15 and TRBJ2-3 gives the full variable domain: DAMVIQNPRYQVTQFGKPVTLSCSQTLNHNVMYWYQQKSSQAPKLLFHYYDKDFNNEADTPDNFQSRRPNTSFCFLDIRSPGLGDTAMYLCATSREASGVTDTQYFGPGTRLTVL.